The rows below give T cell receptor beta chains drawn from one sample of a study of prognosis after radiotherapy for stage I lung cancer. Using its own MiXCR run on the multiplex PCR reads, TCRdb lists one record per CDR3 protein. This sample has about 12,000 distinct CDR3 sequences, with 45% to 60% found just once. This sample comprised PBMCs, obtained before or after stereotactic body radiation therapy (not recorded which). Every receptor here comes from a donor of 50 years or more with non-small cell lung cancer. Both conserved end residues are part of each CDR3. D genes are given only for firm matches. Not all rows give a size; the values are once, few, many and, for expanded clones, a class.

>.|TRBV3-1|many|15|TRBJ1-6
CASSQGQGRGSPLHF
TGTGCCAGCAGCCAGGGGCAGGGTCGGGGGTCACCCCTCCACTTT
>TRBD1|TRBV3-1|many|14|TRBJ2-1
CASSLGQGLGEQFF
TGTGCCAGCAGCCTAGGACAGGGTTTAGGTGAGCAGTTCTTC
>.|TRBV11-1|.|13|TRBJ2-7
CASSLRAVDEQYF
TGTGCCAGCAGCTTAAGGGCTGTGGACGAGCAGTACTTC
>.|TRBV7-9|medium-sized|13|TRBJ2-2
CASSPRFTGELFF
TGTGCCAGCAGTCCGAGGTTCACCGGGGAGCTGTTTTTT
>.|TRBV20-1|.|13|TRBJ1-5
CSASGASNQPQHF
TGCAGTGCTAGTGGGGCAAGCAATCAGCCCCAGCATTTT
>TRBD1|TRBV11-2|medium-sized|14|TRBJ1-5
CASSLDRARQPQHF
TGTGCCAGCAGCCTAGACAGGGCGCGACAGCCCCAGCATTTT
>.|TRBV20-1|.|14|TRBJ1-5
CSARDEGEGQPQHF
TGCAGTGCTAGAGATGAGGGGGAAGGGCAGCCCCAGCATTTT
>TRBD1|TRBV7-9|many|15|TRBJ2-5
CASSWGTAGGETQYF
TGTGCCAGCAGCTGGGGGACAGCCGGCGGGGAGACCCAGTACTTC
>.|TRBV6-1|medium-sized|14|TRBJ2-7
CASSYGRSSYEQYF
TGTGCCAGCAGTTACGGGCGAAGCTCCTACGAGCAGTACTTC
>TRBD1|TRBV9|once|15|TRBJ1-1
CASSAIQGFNTEAFF
TGTGCCAGCAGCGCGATACAGGGGTTTAACACTGAAGCTTTCTTT
>.|TRBV28|medium-sized|14|TRBJ2-2
CASSASPATGELFF
TGTGCCAGCAGTGCCTCCCCAGCGACCGGGGAGCTGTTTTTT
>TRBD1|TRBV5-1|many|15|TRBJ1-1
CASSSGTGYGTEAFF
TGCGCCAGCAGCTCCGGGACAGGGTATGGCACTGAAGCTTTCTTT
>.|TRBV7-3|.|13|TRBJ2-1
CASSLSTNQQQFF
TGTGCCAGCAGCTTATCGACGAATCAACAGCAGTTCTTC
>.|TRBV27|many|14|TRBJ1-1
CASVSPGLNTEAFF
TGTGCCAGCGTGTCCCCAGGCCTGAACACTGAAGCTTTCTTT
>.|TRBV27|.|14|TRBJ2-7
CASSLRRAEYEQYF
TGTGCCAGCAGTTTACGGAGGGCGGAGTACGAGCAGTACTTC
>TRBD1|TRBV6-5|medium-sized|17|TRBJ1-2
CASSYGGRQGNNYGYTF
TGTGCCAGCAGTTACGGGGGCCGACAGGGAAATAACTATGGCTACACCTTC
>.|TRBV6-9|.|15|TRBJ2-2
CASSYSNQFTGELFF
TGTGCCAGCAGTTACTCGAACCAGTTCACCGGGGAGCTGTTTTTT
>.|TRBV5-1|.|12|TRBJ1-2
CASSLDGKGYTF
TGCGCCAGCAGCTTGGACGGCAAGGGCTACACCTTC
>.|TRBV12-3/TRBV12-4|.|11|TRBJ2-2
CASNPGVELFF
TGTGCCAGCAATCCCGGTGTGGAGCTGTTTTTT
>.|TRBV5-6|few|14|TRBJ2-7
CASSEGGASTEQYF
TGTGCCAGCTCGGAGGGGGGGGCATCAACCGAGCAGTACTTC
>.|TRBV9|many|13|TRBJ1-2
CASSAGGSGGYTF
TGTGCCAGCAGCGCGGGAGGTTCGGGTGGCTACACCTTC
>TRBD1|TRBV6-1|.|17|TRBJ1-5
CASSERGQFYGNQPQHF
TGTGCCAGCAGTGAAAGGGGACAGTTTTATGGCAATCAGCCCCAGCATTTT
>.|TRBV6-1|.|16|TRBJ1-2
CASSNPEGGPGYVYTF
TGTGCCAGCAGTAACCCTGAGGGGGGCCCGGGATATGTCTACACCTTC